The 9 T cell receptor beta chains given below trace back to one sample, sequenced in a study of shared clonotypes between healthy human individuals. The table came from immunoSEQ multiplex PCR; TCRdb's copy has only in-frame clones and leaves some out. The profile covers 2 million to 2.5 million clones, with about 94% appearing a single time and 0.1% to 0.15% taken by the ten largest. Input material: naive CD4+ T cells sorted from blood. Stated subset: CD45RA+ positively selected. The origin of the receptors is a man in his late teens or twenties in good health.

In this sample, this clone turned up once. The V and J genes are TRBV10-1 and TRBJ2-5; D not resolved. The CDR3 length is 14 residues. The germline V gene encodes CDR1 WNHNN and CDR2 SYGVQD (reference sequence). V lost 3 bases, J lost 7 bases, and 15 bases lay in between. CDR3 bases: TGCGCCAGCAGTGACCCGACTCAAGTAGGGACCCAGTACTTC. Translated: CASSDPTQVGTQYF.

CDR3 loop: CASSDVGSHEQYF. CDR3 nucleotides: TGTGCCAGCAGTGACGTGGGGTCTCACGAGCAGTACTTC. The rearrangement joins TRBV2 to TRBJ2-7; D is ambiguous. V was shortened by 3 bases and J by 5 bases, with 11 bases between the two germline ends. The CDR3 sequence is 13 residues long. The V gene's germline CDR1 is SNHLY and CDR2 FYNNEI.

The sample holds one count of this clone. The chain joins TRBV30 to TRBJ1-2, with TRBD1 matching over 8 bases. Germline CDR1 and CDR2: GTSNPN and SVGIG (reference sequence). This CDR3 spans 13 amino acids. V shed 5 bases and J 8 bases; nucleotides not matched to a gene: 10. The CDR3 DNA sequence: TGTGCCTGGGCCTTACAGGGGGGAGGGGGCTACACCTTC. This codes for CAWALQGGGGYTF.

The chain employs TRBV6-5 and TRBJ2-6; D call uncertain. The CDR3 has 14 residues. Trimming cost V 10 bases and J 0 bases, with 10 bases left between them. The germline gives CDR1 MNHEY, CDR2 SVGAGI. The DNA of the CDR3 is TGTGCCACCAACTGGGGCTCTGGGGCCAACGTCCTGACTTTC. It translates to CATNWGSGANVLTF.

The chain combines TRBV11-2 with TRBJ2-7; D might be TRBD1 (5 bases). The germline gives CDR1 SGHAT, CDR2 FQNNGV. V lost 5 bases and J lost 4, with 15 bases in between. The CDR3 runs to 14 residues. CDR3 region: CASSPDILVYEQYF. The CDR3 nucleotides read TGTGCCAGCAGCCCGGACATCCTAGTATACGAGCAGTACTTC.

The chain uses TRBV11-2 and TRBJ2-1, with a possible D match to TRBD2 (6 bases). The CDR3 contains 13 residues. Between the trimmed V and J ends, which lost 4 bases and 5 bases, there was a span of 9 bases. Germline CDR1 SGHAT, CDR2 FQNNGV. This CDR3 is CASSSGVDNEQFF. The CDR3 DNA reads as TGTGCCAGCAGCTCGGGGGTGGACAATGAGCAGTTCTTC.

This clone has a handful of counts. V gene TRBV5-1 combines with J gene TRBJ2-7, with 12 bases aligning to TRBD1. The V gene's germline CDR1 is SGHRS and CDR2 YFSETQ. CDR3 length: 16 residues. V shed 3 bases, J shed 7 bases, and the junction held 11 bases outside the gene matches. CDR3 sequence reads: CASSSGTGGRSGEQYF. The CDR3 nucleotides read TGCGCCAGCAGCTCCGGGACAGGGGGCAGGTCGGGTGAGCAGTACTTC.

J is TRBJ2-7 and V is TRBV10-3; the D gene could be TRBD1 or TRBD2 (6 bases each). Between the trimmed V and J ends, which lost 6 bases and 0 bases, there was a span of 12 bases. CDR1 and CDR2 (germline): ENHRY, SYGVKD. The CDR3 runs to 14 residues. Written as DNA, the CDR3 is TGTGCCATCAGACAGGGAGGAATCTCCTACGAGCAGTACTTC. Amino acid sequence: CAIRQGGISYEQYF.

CDR3 bases: TGTGCCAGCAGGTCCGACGGGGATAATTCACCCCTCCACTTT. Translating gives CASRSDGDNSPLHF. The chain has TRBV2 and TRBJ1-6; D call uncertain. The CDR3 loop spans 14 amino acids. Germline-derived CDR1 and CDR2 are SNHLY and FYNNEI. Trimming pared 6 bases from V and 5 bases from J, leaving 11 bases between. Drawing the rest from reference TRBV2 and TRBJ1-6, the complete variable domain is EPEVTQTPSHQVTQMGQEVILRCVPISNHLYFYWYRQILGQKVEFLVSFYNNEISEKSEIFDDQFSVERPDGSNFTLKIRSTKLEDSAMYFCASRSDGDNSPLHFGNGTRLTVT.